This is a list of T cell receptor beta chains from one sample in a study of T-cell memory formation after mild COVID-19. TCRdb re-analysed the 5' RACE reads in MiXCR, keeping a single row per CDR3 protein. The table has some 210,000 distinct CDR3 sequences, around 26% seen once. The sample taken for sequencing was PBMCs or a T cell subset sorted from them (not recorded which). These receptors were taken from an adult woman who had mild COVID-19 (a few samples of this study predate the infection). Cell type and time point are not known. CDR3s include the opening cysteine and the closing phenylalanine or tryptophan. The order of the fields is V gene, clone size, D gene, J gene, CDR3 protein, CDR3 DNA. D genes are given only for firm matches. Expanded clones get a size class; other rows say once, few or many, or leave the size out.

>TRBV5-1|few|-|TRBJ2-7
CASTRVGPSSYEQYF
TGCGCCAGCACCCGGGTGGGACCGAGCTCCTACGAGCAGTACTTC
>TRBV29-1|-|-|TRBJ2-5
CSAEQETQYF
TGCAGCGCCGAACAAGAGACCCAGTACTTC
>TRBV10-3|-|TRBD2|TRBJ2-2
CAISESLAGVAGELFF
TGTGCCATCAGTGAGTCCCTAGCGGGAGTAGCCGGGGAGCTGTTTTTT
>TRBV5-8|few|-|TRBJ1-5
CASSLAGFSNQPQHF
TGTGCCAGCAGCTTGGCGGGTTTTAGCAATCAGCCCCAGCATTTT
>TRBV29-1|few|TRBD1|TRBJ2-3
CSVDGTGFADTQYF
TGCAGCGTTGATGGGACAGGGTTTGCAGATACGCAGTATTTT
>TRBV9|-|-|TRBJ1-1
CATSTLDGGTEAFF
TGTGCCACCTCAACATTGGACGGCGGGACTGAAGCTTTCTTT
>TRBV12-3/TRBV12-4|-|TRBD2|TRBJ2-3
CASSLEPSGLRDTQYF
TGTGCCAGCAGTTTAGAGCCTAGCGGGTTAAGAGATACGCAGTATTTT
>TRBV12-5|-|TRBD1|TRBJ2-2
CASGLRTGHVTGELFF
TGTGCTAGTGGTTTGCGGACAGGGCATGTTACCGGGGAGCTGTTTTTT
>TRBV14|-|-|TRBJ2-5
CASSQVFRETQYF
TGTGCCAGCAGCCAAGTTTTTCGAGAGACCCAGTACTTC
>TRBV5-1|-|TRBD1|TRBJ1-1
CASSFPDRVGMNTEAFF
TGCGCCAGCAGCTTCCCCGACAGGGTGGGGATGAACACTGAAGCTTTCTTT
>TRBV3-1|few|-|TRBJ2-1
CASSLGHSSYNEQFF
TGTGCCAGCAGCCTTGGACACAGCTCCTACAATGAGCAGTTCTTC
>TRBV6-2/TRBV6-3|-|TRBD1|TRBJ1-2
CAIKDPGGAEDGYTF
TGTGCCATCAAAGATCCAGGGGGCGCTGAGGATGGCTACACCTTC
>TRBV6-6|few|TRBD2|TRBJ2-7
CASSYRESTSGDF
TGTGCCAGCAGTTACCGAGAGTCGACTAGCGGGGACTTC
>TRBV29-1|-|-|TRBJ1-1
CSVELAGGMNTEAFF
TGCAGCGTTGAATTGGCTGGGGGCATGAACACTGAAGCTTTCTTT
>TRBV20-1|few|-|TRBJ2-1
CSANSDPGLQFF
TGCAGTGCTAACTCAGACCCGGGTCTTCAGTTCTTC
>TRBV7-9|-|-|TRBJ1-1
CASSLESAGYTEAFF
TGTGCCAGCAGCTTAGAATCTGCGGGATACACTGAAGCTTTCTTT
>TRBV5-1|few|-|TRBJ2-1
CASTKFGSSYNEQFF
TGCGCCAGCACCAAGTTCGGTAGCTCCTACAATGAGCAGTTCTTC
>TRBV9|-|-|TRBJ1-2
CASSVGQGNYGYTF
TGTGCCAGCAGCGTAGGGCAGGGTAACTATGGCTACACCTTC